This TCR beta chain was captured in a study of control samples from healthy donors and cancer patients. The repertoire was sequenced with immunoSEQ multiplex PCR; TCRdb's copy has only in-frame clones and lacks some. Altogether 54,000 or so clones are present, around 95% being singletons, with the ten largest covering approximately 2.4%. The clonotype comes from a man in his thirties or forties in good health. Sample: blood.

The CDR3 region is CASSLGRQNANTGELFF. CDR3 coding DNA: TGCGCCAGCAGCTTGGGGCGGCAAAACGCGAACACCGGGGAGCTGTTTTTT. This rearrangement joins TRBV5-1 to TRBJ2-2; D is unresolved. The germline gives CDR1 SGHRS, CDR2 YFSETQ. The CDR3 length is 17 residues. Between the trimmed V and J ends, which lost 0 bases and 0 bases, there was a span of 12 bases.